A single sample gave rise to the 18 T cell receptor beta chains below, sequenced in a study of CD8+ T cells in alopecia areata. TCR sequencing used cDNA made by reverse transcription of extracted RNA. Sequencing used immunoSEQ multiplex PCR; TCRdb keeps in-frame clones, though not all of them. This table has more than 200,000 clones, roughly two thirds appearing once. Specimen: CD4+ T cells sorted from blood, collected at week 0. The receptors here all came from a human donor with alopecia areata.

This clone was observed a few times. The J gene is TRBJ2-7, the V gene TRBV25-1; 11 bases are shared with TRBD2. The J segment lost 3 bases and the V segment lost 4 bases, leaving 5 bases of the junction unmatched. Germline CDR1 MGHDK, CDR2 SYGVNS. The CDR3 runs 15 residues. The CDR3 spells CASSARLAGFYEQYF. CDR3 nucleotide sequence: TGTGCCAGCAGTGCTAGACTAGCGGGGTTCTACGAGCAGTACTTC.

The chain has TRBV10-3 and TRBJ1-1; maybe TRBD1 (6 bases). The ends were cut back, 6 bases at V and 5 bases at J, with 10 bases in the middle. CDR1 is ENHRY and CDR2 is SYGVKD in the germline V gene. The CDR3 is 12 residues long. The CDR3 loop reads CAIRAGETEAFF. The CDR3 region has the DNA TGTGCCATCAGGGCAGGGGAGACTGAAGCTTTCTTT.

V usage is TRBV2 and J usage is TRBJ1-6; D is unresolved. V was shortened by 3 bases and J by 9 bases, with 12 bases between the two germline ends. There are 14 residues in the CDR3. The germline V gene has CDR1 SNHLY and CDR2 FYNNEI. CDR3 nucleotides: TGTGCCAGCAGTGATCGGACCGGACGTTCACCCCTCCACTTT. Translation: CASSDRTGRSPLHF.

This clone has only a few counts. The V and J genes are TRBV6-5 and TRBJ2-5; no firm D call. The last part of the DNA fits TRBJ2-7 better; the J call may be wrong. Germline CDR1 is MNHEY and CDR2 is SVGAGI. The CDR3 consists of 11 residues. CDR3 DNA: TGTGCCAGCGCAAAGGGCTACGAGCAGTACTTC. Protein product: CASAKGYEQYF.

Regarding this clone: This sample includes further DNA sequences coding for the same CDR3. CDR3 sequence (DNA): TGTGCCAGCAGCGTAGGGACCTACAATGAGCAGTTCTTC. It is translated as CASSVGTYNEQFF. The chain joins TRBV9 to TRBJ2-1, with D hard to call. Trimming cost V 0 bases and J 2 bases, with 3 bases left between them. This CDR3 is built from 13 residues. The germline V gene encodes CDR1 SGDLS and CDR2 YYNGEE.

This clone was counted between two and nine times. V and J are TRBV25-1 and TRBJ2-2; D unclear. The CDR3 consists of 15 residues. Germline CDR1 and CDR2: MGHDK and SYGVNS. The V gene lost 6 bases and the J gene lost 0 bases, with 11 bases spanning the gap. CDR3 DNA sequence: TGTGCCAGCAGGAAACTCGGGTCGAACACCGGGGAGCTGTTTTTT. It is translated as CASRKLGSNTGELFF.

The chain combines TRBV11-2 with TRBJ1-2; the match to TRBD1 covers 7 bases. Germline CDR1 is SGHAT and CDR2 is FQNNGV. The V gene end was trimmed by 6 bases and the J gene end by 4 bases; junction bases not matched to a gene: 11. The CDR3 has 15 amino acids. CDR3 sequence (DNA): TGTGCCAGCAGTCGTACAGGGGCGACAAGCTATGGCTACACCTTC. Protein product: CASSRTGATSYGYTF.

The rearrangement uses TRBV7-2 and TRBJ1-1; TRBD1 is a possible D gene (6 bases). From germline, CDR1 is SGHTA and CDR2 FQGNSA. V lost 3 bases, J lost 3 bases, and 8 bases lay in between. This CDR3 is 13 amino acids long. CDR3 loop: CASSFSGDTEAFF. The CDR3 DNA is TGTGCCAGCAGCTTTTCAGGGGACACTGAAGCTTTCTTT. The full variable domain, its missing parts supplied by reference TRBV7-2 and TRBJ1-1, is GAGVSQSPSNKVTEKGKDVELRCDPISGHTALYWYRQSLGQGLEFLIYFQGNSAPDKSGLPSDRFSAERTGGSVSTLTIQRTQQEDSAVYLCASSFSGDTEAFFGQGTRLTVV.

This chain links TRBV30 with TRBJ2-5; no clear D gene. The ends were cut back, 3 bases at V and 5 bases at J, with 10 bases in the middle. CDR1 GTSNPN and CDR2 SVGIG come from the germline V gene (reference sequence). CDR3 size: 12 residues. The CDR3 spells CAWSQHPETQYF. CDR3 DNA: TGTGCCTGGAGCCAACACCCGGAGACCCAGTACTTC.

The rearrangement links TRBV6-5 to TRBJ1-1; D is unresolved. CDR1 and CDR2 (germline): MNHEY, SVGAGI. This CDR3 has 14 amino acids. Trimming stripped 4 bases from V and 1 base from J, with 10 bases between. The CDR3 loop reads CASSLRHTNTEAFF. DNA of the CDR3: TGTGCCAGCAGTTTGAGACATACGAACACTGAAGCTTTCTTT.

The chain uses TRBV5-4 and TRBJ2-1; no clear D gene. V lost 0 bases, J lost 8 bases, and 6 bases lay in between. Germline values: CDR1 SGHNT, CDR2 YYREEE (reference sequence). This CDR3 is built from 12 residues. CDR3 amino acids: CASSLGLDEQFF. The CDR3 nucleotides read TGTGCCAGCAGCTTGGGACTCGATGAGCAGTTCTTC.

V is TRBV2 and J is TRBJ2-5; D unresolved. Germline lookup yields CDR1 SNHLY and CDR2 FYNNEI. This CDR3 region has 10 residues. V was shortened by 7 bases and J by 7 bases, with 7 bases between the two germline ends. Here the CDR3 DNA reads TGTGCCAGCATGAGGCGGACCCAGTACTTC. This translates into CASMRRTQYF.

Many counts were recorded for this clone. J is TRBJ2-7 and V is TRBV4-1; D may be TRBD1 or TRBD2 (5 bases each). The V gene's germline CDR1 is MGHRA and CDR2 YSYEKL. The CDR3 spans 12 residues. V was trimmed by 6 bases and J by 6 bases, leaving 12 bases between them. The chain's CDR3 is CASRGVLSEQYF. CDR3 DNA: TGCGCCAGCAGGGGGGTCCTCTCCGAGCAGTACTTC.

V gene TRBV4-3 combines with J gene TRBJ1-6; D remains ambiguous. Germline CDR1 is LGHNA and CDR2 is YSLEER. The CDR3 runs 15 residues. V lost 0 bases to trimming and J lost 9 bases, with 12 bases between them. CDR3 in DNA: TGCGCCAGCAGCCAAGATGGCCGGGGTGGTTCACCCCTCCACTTT. Translating gives CASSQDGRGGSPLHF.

The chain employs TRBV9 and TRBJ1-2; 7 nucleotides agree with TRBD1. CDR1 and CDR2 (germline): SGDLS, YYNGEE. This CDR3 contains 14 residues. The V and J ends lost 4 bases and 6 bases, in that order; junction bases with no gene match: 9. CDR3 bases: TGTGCCAGCAGCTTTATGGGACAGAATAATGGCTACACCTTC. Translation: CASSFMGQNNGYTF. Full variable domain (rest looked up from reference TRBV9 and TRBJ1-2): DSGVTQTPKHLITATGQRVTLRCSPRSGDLSVYWYQQSLDQGLQFLIQYYNGEERAKGNILERFSAQQFPDLHSELNLSSLELGDSALYFCASSFMGQNNGYTFGSGTRLTVV.

The chain couples TRBV25-1 to TRBJ1-4; D gene unclear. Germline CDR1 MGHDK, CDR2 SYGVNS. Trimming left V 3 bases short and J 3 bases short, with 2 bases between. CDR3 length equals 12 residues. Here the CDR3 reads CASSESNEKLFF. The CDR3, as DNA: TGTGCCAGCAGTGAGTCTAATGAAAAACTGTTTTTT.

The chain links TRBV30 to TRBJ1-1; 9 nucleotides match TRBD1. With 4 bases clipped from V and 6 bases from J, the junction kept 15 bases outside the gene matches. From germline, CDR1 is GTSNPN and CDR2 SVGIG (reference sequence). CDR3 size: 16 residues. CDR3 bases: TGTGCCTGGACAATGGGGACAGGGTGGATCTATTCTGAAGCTTTCTTT. This gives the protein CAWTMGTGWIYSEAFF.

The chain has TRBV30 and TRBJ2-4; D may match TRBD1 or TRBD2 (5 bases each). Germline CDR1 GTSNPN, CDR2 SVGIG (reference sequence). This CDR3 comprises 12 residues. V was pared by 2 bases and J by 10 bases, with 12 bases between. The CDR3 DNA sequence: TGTGCCTGGAGTCCCTCGGGGCGGATTCAGTACTTC. This sequence encodes CAWSPSGRIQYF.